The present entry profiles one TCR beta chain with its context. Its antigen remains unidentified. Total RNA was isolated from whole blood without T cell sorting. This specimen comes from a study of monozygotic twins with inflammatory bowel disease. The CDR3 loop spans 15 amino acids. The V gene's germline CDR1 is SGHRS and CDR2 YFSETQ. Study-wide results and limits: Differing immunosuppressive treatments may have added variability to patient repertoires.

TCRdb reprocessed the 5' RACE reads, keeping one entry per CDR3 protein, no DNA. Its listing shows approximately 160,000 distinct CDR3 sequences. The rearrangement uses TRBV5-1 and TRBJ2-2; TCRdb lists TRBD1, though no DNA is available to test this call. The source material was blood. The sequence came from a human donor with ulcerative colitis or Crohn's disease, or a healthy co-twin of an affected twin (not recorded which). The CDR3 sequence: CASSYGQGRIGELFF.